This TCR beta chain was sequenced during a study of T cell repertoires in cytomegalovirus infection. On the study more broadly: It was the public TCR beta signatures that indicated both CMV infection and matching HLA type.

TCRdb itself ran the reads through MiXCR, one entry per CDR3 protein. The data show some 62,000 distinct CDR3 sequences, around 20% seen once. This CDR3 has 16 amino acids. CDR1 is SGHVS, CDR2 FQNEAQ, per germline. V was trimmed by 3 bases and J by 0 bases, leaving 15 bases between them. As for this clonotype: Its antigen is currently unknown.

Study-level findings and limits: HLA-C-restricted CMV clonotypes gave the most frequent clonotype in two of eight donors.

The TCR sequence derives from a human donor in good health (CMV status not recorded). Some clones in this sample may be carry-over from other donors' samples. The sample was CD8+ T cells from cultured PBMCs, taken from culture after CMV antigen stimulation. This chain uses TRBV7-8 with TRBJ2-7; tentatively, D is TRBD1 (8 bases). The CDR3 region has the DNA TGTGCCAGCAGCTTGAGGACAGGGAGGGTCTCCTACGAGCAGTACTTC. This encodes CASSLRTGRVSYEQYF.